This note documents a single T cell receptor beta chain sequence. This entry belongs to a study of blood T cell repertoires in COVID-19. Study at large: Samples of COVID-19 (acute and convalescent) were obtained from the United States, Italy and Spain. Nucleic acid was either cDNA or gDNA, and it came from T cells, B-cell-depleted T cells, or PBMCs.

Authors' analysis steps: Estimated nucleated cell counts came from reference gene primer amplification. Profiling relied on immunoSEQ multiplex PCR, and the TCRdb table lists in-frame clones only, not all of them. The DNA was the basis for D and trimming; V, J and clone size are from that table. The table records some 74,000 clones, roughly 80% of them present only once. The V gene end was trimmed by 4 bases and the J gene end by 4 bases; junction bases not matched to a gene: 16. CDR3 length: 18 amino acids. Per germline, CDR1 LGHDT and CDR2 YNNKEL (reference sequence). The specimen was peripheral blood. The origin of this receptor is a woman aged 80 or over with active or convalescent COVID-19. The chain combines TRBV3-1 (or the pseudogene TRBV3-2) with TRBJ2-3; 8 nucleotides agree with TRBD2. The CDR3 is CASSPRPGSGGASDTQYF. CDR3 bases: TGTGCCAGCAGCCCCCGGCCCGGTTCCGGGGGGGCTTCAGATACGCAGTATTTT.